Listed here is a single T cell receptor (beta chain). What it recognizes is unknown. These data are taken from a study of T cell responses to AZD1222 COVID-19 vaccine. General study findings and limits: Sampling that yielded the repertoires occurred only after the peak T cell response.

Clones were read by immunoSEQ multiplex PCR, and TCRdb kept only the in-frame ones, dropping some. The data show around 100,000 clones, approximately 83% seen once. The CDR3 has 8 amino acids. Trimming cost V 10 bases and J 6 bases, with 0 bases left between them. Germline assignment: CDR1 LNHDA and CDR2 SQIVND (reference sequence). The sequenced sample was peripheral blood, obtained on day 0 of AZD1222 vaccination. The sequence was obtained from an adult in good health. The V gene is TRBV19, the J gene TRBJ2-2, with D unclear. The CDR3 nucleotides are TGTGCCACCGGGGAGCTGTTTTTT. Translated: CATGELFF.